This T cell receptor (beta chain) was observed in a study of OX40 agonist ivuxolimab in advanced cancers. TCRdb's table, derived via immunoSEQ multiplex PCR, lists solely in-frame clones and lacks some. Found here are fewer than 45,000 clones, about 70% of them singletons; the top ten hold roughly 19%. The CDR3 covers 15 residues. Germline CDR1 and CDR2: SEHNR and FQNEAQ (reference sequence). The trim removed 5 bases at V and 0 bases at J, leaving 3 bases unmatched. Here the sequenced sample was CD4+ or CD8+ T cells sorted from blood, taken in a trial of the OX40 agonist ivuxolimab. This sequence was found in an adult with an advanced solid tumor such as melanoma, head and neck, liver or kidney cancer. The genes are TRBV7-9 and TRBJ2-3; 9 nucleotides match TRBD2. DNA for the CDR3: TGTGCCAGCAGCGGTAGCGGGGGCAGCACAGATACGCAGTATTTT. Translated: CASSGSGGSTDTQYF.